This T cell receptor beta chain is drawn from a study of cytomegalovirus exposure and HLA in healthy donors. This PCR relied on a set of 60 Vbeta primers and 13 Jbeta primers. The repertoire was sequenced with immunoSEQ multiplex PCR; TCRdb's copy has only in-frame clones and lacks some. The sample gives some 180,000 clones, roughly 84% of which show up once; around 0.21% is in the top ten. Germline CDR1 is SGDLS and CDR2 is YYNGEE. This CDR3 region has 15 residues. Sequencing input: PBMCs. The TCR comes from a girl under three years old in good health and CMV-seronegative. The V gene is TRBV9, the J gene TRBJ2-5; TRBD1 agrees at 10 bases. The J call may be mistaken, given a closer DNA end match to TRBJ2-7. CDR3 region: CASSASWDRGNEQYF. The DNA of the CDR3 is TGTGCCAGCAGCGCCTCATGGGACAGGGGTAACGAGCAGTACTTC.